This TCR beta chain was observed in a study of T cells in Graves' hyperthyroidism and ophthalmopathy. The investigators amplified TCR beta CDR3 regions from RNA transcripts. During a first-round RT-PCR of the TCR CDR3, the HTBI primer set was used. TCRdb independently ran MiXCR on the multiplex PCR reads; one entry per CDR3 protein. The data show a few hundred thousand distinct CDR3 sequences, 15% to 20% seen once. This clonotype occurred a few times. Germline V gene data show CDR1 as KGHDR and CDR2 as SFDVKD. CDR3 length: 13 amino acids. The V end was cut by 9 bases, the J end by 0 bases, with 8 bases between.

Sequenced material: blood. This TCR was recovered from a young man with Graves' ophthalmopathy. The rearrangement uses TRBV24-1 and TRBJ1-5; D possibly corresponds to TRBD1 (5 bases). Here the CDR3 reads CATGTVSNQPQHF. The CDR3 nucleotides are TGTGCCACCGGGACGGTTAGCAATCAGCCCCAGCATTTT.